This T cell receptor beta chain was identified during a study of spatial heterogeneity in lung cancer. This clonotype appeared a few times. A library made for alpha chains picked up this beta chain off target, so its size means little. Noted time point: sample taken at primary tumor resection. Extraction of whole RNA from tumor, nontumor lung or frozen PBMC preceded unsorted sequencing. MiXCR, applied by TCRdb to the 5' RACE reads, yields one record per CDR3 protein. Among roughly 5,400 distinct CDR3 sequences listed, around a third were seen once. The CDR3 contains 18 residues. Trimming pared 3 bases from V and 4 bases from J, leaving 22 bases between. CDR1 is SGDLS, CDR2 YYNGEE, per germline.

The TCR comes from a female donor with early-stage non-small cell lung cancer. The chain is built from TRBV9 and TRBJ2-2; no firm D call. This specimen was PBMCs, taken at surgery. CDR3 sequence: CASSARSKQNLATGELFF. The CDR3, as DNA: TGTGCCAGCAGCGCCCGAAGTAAACAGAACCTGGCCACCGGGGAGCTGTTTTTT.